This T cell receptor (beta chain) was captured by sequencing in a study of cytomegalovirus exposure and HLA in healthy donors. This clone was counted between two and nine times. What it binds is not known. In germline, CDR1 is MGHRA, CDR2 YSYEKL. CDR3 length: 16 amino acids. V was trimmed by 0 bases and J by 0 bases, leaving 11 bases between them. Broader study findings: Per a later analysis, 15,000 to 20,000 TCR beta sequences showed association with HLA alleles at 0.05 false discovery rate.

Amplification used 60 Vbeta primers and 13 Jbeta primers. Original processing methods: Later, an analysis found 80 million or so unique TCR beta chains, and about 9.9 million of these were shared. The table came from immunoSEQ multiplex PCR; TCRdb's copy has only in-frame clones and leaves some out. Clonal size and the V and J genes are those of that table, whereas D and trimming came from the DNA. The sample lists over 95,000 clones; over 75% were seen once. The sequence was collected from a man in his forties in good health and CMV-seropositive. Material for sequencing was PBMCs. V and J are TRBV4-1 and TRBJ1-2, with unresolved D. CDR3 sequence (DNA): TGCGCCAGCAGCCAAGATATCCAGGCTACTAACTATGGCTACACCTTC. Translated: CASSQDIQATNYGYTF.